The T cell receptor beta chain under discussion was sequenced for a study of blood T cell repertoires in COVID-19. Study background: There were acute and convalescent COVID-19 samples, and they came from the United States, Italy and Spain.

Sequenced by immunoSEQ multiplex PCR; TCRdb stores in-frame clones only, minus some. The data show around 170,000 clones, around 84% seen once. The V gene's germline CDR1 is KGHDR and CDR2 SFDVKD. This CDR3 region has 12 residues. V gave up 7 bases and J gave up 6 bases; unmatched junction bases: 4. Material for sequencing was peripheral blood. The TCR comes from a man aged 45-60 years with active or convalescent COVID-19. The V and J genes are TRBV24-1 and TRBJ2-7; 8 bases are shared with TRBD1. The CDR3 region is CATSRGRGEQYF. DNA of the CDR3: TGTGCCACCAGCAGGGGGCGAGGCGAGCAGTACTTC.